This T cell receptor beta chain was sequenced during a study of blood T cell repertoires in COVID-19. Whole-study context: Acute and convalescent COVID-19 samples came from the United States, Italy and Spain.

Assay: immunoSEQ multiplex PCR; the TCRdb copy retains only in-frame clones and omits some. This table holds about 150,000 clones, around 85% found once. V lost 6 bases and J lost 2; bases outside the gene matches: 1. The CDR3 is made up of 13 amino acids. The V gene's germline CDR1 is MNHEY and CDR2 SMNVEV (reference sequence). Specimen: peripheral blood. This clonotype was sampled from a man in his sixties or seventies with acute or convalescent COVID-19. The V call is TRBV27, the J call TRBJ1-5, with 7 bases fitting TRBD1. CDR3 sequence (DNA): TGTGCCAGCAGAGACAGGGGCAATCAGCCCCAGCATTTT. Its translation is CASRDRGNQPQHF.